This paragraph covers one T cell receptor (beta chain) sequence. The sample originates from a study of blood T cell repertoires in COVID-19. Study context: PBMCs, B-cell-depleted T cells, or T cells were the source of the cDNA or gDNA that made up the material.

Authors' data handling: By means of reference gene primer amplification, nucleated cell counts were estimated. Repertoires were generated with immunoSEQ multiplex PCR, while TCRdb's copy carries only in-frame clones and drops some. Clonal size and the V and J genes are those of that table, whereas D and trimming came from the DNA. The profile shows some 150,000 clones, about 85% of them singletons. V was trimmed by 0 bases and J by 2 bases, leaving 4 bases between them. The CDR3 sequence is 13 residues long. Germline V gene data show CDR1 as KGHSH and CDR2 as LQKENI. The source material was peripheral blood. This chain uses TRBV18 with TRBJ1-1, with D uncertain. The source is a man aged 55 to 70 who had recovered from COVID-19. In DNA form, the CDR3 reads TGTGCCAGCTCACCACCAGCCAACACTGAAGCTTTCTTT. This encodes CASSPPANTEAFF.